This TCR beta chain was identified in a study of CD8 T cells in Susac syndrome. Reverse transcription of roughly 0.45 to 1 ug RNA used random hexamers. In TCRdb, the immunoSEQ multiplex PCR reads were re-called with MiXCR into one record per CDR3 protein. This table holds some 450,000 distinct CDR3 sequences, more than 80% found once. Study outcomes and limitations: A relatively small number of individuals underwent TCR sequencing and HLA analysis.

The patients serving as multiple sclerosis controls were treatment-naive. They had stable or active relapsing-remitting disease and fulfilled revised McDonald criteria. With respect to this clonotype: Its matching antigen is unknown.

Per the germline V gene, CDR1 is DFQATT and CDR2 is SNEGSKA (reference sequence). This CDR3 contains 13 residues. With 6 bases clipped from V and 3 bases from J, the junction kept 5 bases outside the gene matches. V is TRBV20-1 and J is TRBJ2-7; 10 bases align to TRBD1. Sequenced sample: CD8+ T cells from PBMCs. The sequence derives from a human donor with multiple sclerosis. In DNA, the CDR3 is TGCAGTGCCAGGACAGGGGGGAGCTACGAGCAGTACTTC. Translated: CSARTGGSYEQYF.